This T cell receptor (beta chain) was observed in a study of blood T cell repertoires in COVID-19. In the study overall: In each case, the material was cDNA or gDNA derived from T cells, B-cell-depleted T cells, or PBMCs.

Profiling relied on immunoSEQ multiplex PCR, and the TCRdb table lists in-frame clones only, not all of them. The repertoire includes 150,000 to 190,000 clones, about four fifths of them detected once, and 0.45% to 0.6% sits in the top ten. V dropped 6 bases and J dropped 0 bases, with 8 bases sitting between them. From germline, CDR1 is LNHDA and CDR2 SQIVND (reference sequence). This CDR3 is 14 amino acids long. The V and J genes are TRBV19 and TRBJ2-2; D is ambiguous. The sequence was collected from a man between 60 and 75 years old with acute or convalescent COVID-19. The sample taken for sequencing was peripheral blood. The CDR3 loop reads CASRLFANTGELFF. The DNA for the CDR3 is TGTGCCAGTAGGTTGTTCGCGAACACCGGGGAGCTGTTTTTT.